This passage covers 13 T cell receptor beta chains from one sample sequenced in a study of T cell changes during pregnancy in multiple sclerosis. Method: immunoSEQ multiplex PCR; TCRdb's copy keeps in-frame clones and lacks some. This sample has about 15,000 clones, with 86% found just once. Sequences were derived from CD8+ T cells from peripheral blood mononuclear cells, sampled in the first trimester of pregnancy. The receptors originated from a female donor with multiple sclerosis, enrolled in a pregnancy study.

This chain uses TRBV5-6 with TRBJ2-3; 9 bases map to TRBD2. Germline V gives CDR1 SGHDT, CDR2 YYEEEE. J lost 6 bases, V lost 4 bases, and 12 bases had no gene match. The CDR3 length is 16 residues. The CDR3 DNA reads as TGTGCCAGCAGCCCCGTAGCGGGAGAAGTGCCCGATACGCAGTATTTT. Translation: CASSPVAGEVPDTQYF.

This clone was recorded once. The rearrangement links TRBV7-8 to TRBJ2-1; 8 bases are a match to TRBD2. This CDR3 has 16 amino acids. Trimming at V came to 5 bases and at J to 0 bases, leaving 6 bases not matched to a gene. The V gene's germline CDR1 is SGHVS and CDR2 FQNEAQ. DNA of the CDR3: TGTGCCAGCAGCCCACTAGGGACTAGCTCCTACAATGAGCAGTTCTTC. It is translated as CASSPLGTSSYNEQFF. The full variable domain, in which reference TRBV7-8 and TRBJ2-1 provide the parts outside the CDR3, is GAGVSQSPRYKVAKRGQDVALRCDPISGHVSLFWYQQALGQGPEFLTYFQNEAQLDKSGLPSDRFFAERPEGSVSTLKIQRTQQEDSAVYLCASSPLGTSSYNEQFFGPGTRLTVL.

V usage is TRBV13 and J usage is TRBJ2-7; a weak D match, TRBD1 (6 bases). Germline CDR1 is PRHDT and CDR2 is FYEKMQ (reference sequence). CDR3 length equals 14 residues. V lost 3 bases to trimming and J lost 2 bases, with 11 bases between them. CDR3 region: CASSFRGIPYEQYF. The CDR3 DNA follows: TGTGCCAGCAGCTTCAGGGGAATCCCCTACGAGCAGTACTTC.

This chain connects TRBV4-1 to TRBJ2-1, with 7 bases matching TRBD2. The germline CDR1 and CDR2 sequences are MGHRA and YSYEKL. The CDR3 is 13 amino acids. V dropped 8 bases and J dropped 8; count of bases not matched to a gene: 9. This CDR3 is CASWAGGGYEQFF. The CDR3 region has the DNA TGCGCCAGCTGGGCCGGGGGAGGGTATGAGCAGTTCTTC.

The rearrangement joins TRBV19 to TRBJ2-1; TRBD2 agrees at 10 bases. This CDR3 comprises 18 residues. The germline V gene has CDR1 LNHDA and CDR2 SQIVND (reference sequence). V lost 6 bases and J lost 3; bases outside the gene matches: 14. CDR3 protein: CASSIIVETSGHYNEQFF. The CDR3, as DNA: TGTGCCAGTAGCATTATAGTTGAGACTAGCGGGCACTACAATGAGCAGTTCTTC.

Here the CDR3 reads CASSGEGQGGHQPQHF. Here the CDR3 DNA reads TGTGCCAGCAGCGGCGAAGGACAGGGTGGGCATCAGCCCCAGCATTTT. The genes are TRBV9 and TRBJ1-5; the match to TRBD1 covers 8 bases. The J segment lost 5 bases and the V segment lost 3 bases, leaving 10 bases of the junction unmatched. The CDR3 runs 16 residues. Germline CDR1 is SGDLS and CDR2 is YYNGEE.

The rearrangement links TRBV18 to TRBJ1-1; unclear D gene. V was pared by 1 base and J by 4 bases, with 13 bases between. Germline CDR1 and CDR2: KGHSH and LQKENI. CDR3 length equals 15 residues. The CDR3 protein is CASSPLFLRSTEAFF. The CDR3 bases are TGTGCCAGCTCACCACTCTTCTTGCGGAGCACTGAAGCTTTCTTT.

The chain has TRBV9 and TRBJ2-1, with 8 bases that match TRBD1. The CDR3 contains 16 residues. Trimming took 0 bases from V and 2 from J; bases not matched to a gene: 4. The germline V gene encodes CDR1 SGDLS and CDR2 YYNGEE. In DNA form, the CDR3 reads TGTGCCAGCAGCGTAGGTGAGGACAGGGCCTACAATGAGCAGTTCTTC. Translation gives CASSVGEDRAYNEQFF.

The chain is built from TRBV10-1 and TRBJ2-1; D might be TRBD2 (6 bases). CDR1 is WNHNN, CDR2 SYGVQD, per germline (reference sequence). The CDR3 extends over 13 amino acids. Trimming took 9 bases from V and 7 from J, leaving 16 bases between them. CDR3 sequence: CASSLGRNNEQFF. DNA for the CDR3: TGCGCCAGTAGCCTGGGGAGGAATAATGAGCAGTTCTTC.

V usage is TRBV28 and J usage is TRBJ2-7, with TRBD1 identical over 8 bases. V lost 8 bases to trimming and J lost 3 bases; unmatched junction nucleotides: 9. Germline CDR1 reads MDHEN; CDR2 reads SYDVKM. The length of the CDR3 is 14 residues. CDR3 amino acids: CASLRDRSLYEQYF. The CDR3 nucleotides read TGTGCCAGCCTTAGGGACAGGAGTCTCTACGAGCAGTACTTC.

The chain is built from TRBV28 and TRBJ1-1, with 8 bases matching TRBD1. The germline V gene has CDR1 MDHEN and CDR2 SYDVKM. The V segment lost 6 bases and the J segment 5 bases; nucleotides outside the gene matches: 5. This CDR3 has 13 residues. The CDR3 bases are TGTGCCAGCAGCCTGACAGGGGAAACTGAAGCTTTCTTT. Encoded protein: CASSLTGETEAFF.

This clone occurred a few times. The chain employs TRBV5-4 and TRBJ2-1; TRBD2 matches 11 bases. Germline CDR1 and CDR2: SGHNT and YYREEE (reference sequence). V dropped 3 bases and J dropped 6; count of bases not matched to a gene: 11. The CDR3 is 17 amino acids. This chain's CDR3 is CASSSTSGRTAFNEQFF. CDR3 nucleotides: TGTGCCAGCAGCTCTACTAGCGGGAGAACTGCCTTCAATGAGCAGTTCTTC.

This chain uses TRBV4-2 with TRBJ2-7; 16 positions agree with TRBD2. The germline V gene has CDR1 LGHNA and CDR2 YNFKEQ. The ends lost 3 bases at V and 5 bases at J; junction bases unmatched: 7. This CDR3 region has 17 residues. The CDR3 sequence is CASSQGLAGGAGDEQYF. In nucleotides, the CDR3 is TGTGCCAGCAGCCAGGGACTAGCGGGAGGGGCTGGGGACGAGCAGTACTTC.